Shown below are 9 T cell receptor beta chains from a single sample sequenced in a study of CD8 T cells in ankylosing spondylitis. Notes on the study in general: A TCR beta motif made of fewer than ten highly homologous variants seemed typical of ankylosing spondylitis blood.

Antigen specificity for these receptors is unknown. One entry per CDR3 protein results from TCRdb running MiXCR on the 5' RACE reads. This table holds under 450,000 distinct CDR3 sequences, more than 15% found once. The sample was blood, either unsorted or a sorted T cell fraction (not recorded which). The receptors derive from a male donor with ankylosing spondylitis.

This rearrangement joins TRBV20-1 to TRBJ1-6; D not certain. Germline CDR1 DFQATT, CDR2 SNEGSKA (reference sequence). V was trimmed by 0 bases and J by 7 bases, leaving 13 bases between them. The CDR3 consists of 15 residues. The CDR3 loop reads CSARDRQVPNSPLHF. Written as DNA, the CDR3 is TGCAGTGCTAGAGACCGCCAGGTCCCAAATTCACCCCTCCACTTT.

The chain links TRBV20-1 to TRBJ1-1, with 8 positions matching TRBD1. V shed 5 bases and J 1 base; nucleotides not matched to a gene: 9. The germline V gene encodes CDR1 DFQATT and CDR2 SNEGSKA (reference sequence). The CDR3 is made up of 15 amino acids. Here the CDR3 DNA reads TGCAGTGCTGCTACAGGGGGTTCGACGAACACTGAAGCTTTCTTT. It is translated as CSAATGGSTNTEAFF.

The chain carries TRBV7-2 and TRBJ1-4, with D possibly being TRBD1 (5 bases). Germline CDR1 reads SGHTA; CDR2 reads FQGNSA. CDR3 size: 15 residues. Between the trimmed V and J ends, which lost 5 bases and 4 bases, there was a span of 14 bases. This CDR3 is CASSPGGGFNEKLFF. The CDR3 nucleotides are TGTGCCAGCAGCCCCGGGGGTGGGTTTAATGAAAAACTGTTTTTT.

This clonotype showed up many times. CDR3 coding DNA: TGTGCCAGCAGCTTAAGGCCCACAGATACGCAGTATTTT. This gives the protein CASSLRPTDTQYF. V gene TRBV7-3 combines with J gene TRBJ2-3, with D unresolved. The V gene lost 1 base and the J gene lost 2 bases, with 4 bases spanning the gap. This CDR3 region has 13 residues. Germline V gene data show CDR1 as SGHTA and CDR2 as FQGTGA.

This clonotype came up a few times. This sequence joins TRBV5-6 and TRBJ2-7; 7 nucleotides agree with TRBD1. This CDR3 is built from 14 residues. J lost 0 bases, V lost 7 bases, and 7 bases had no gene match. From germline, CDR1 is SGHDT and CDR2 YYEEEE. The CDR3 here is CASGSTGSSYEQYF. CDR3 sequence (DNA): TGTGCCAGCGGATCGACAGGGAGCTCCTACGAGCAGTACTTC.

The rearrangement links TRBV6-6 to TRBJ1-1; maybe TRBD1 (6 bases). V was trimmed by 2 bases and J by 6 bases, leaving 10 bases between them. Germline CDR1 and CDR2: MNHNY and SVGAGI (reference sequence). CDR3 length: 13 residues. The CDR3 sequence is CASSYQQGSEAFF. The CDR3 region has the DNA TGTGCCAGCAGTTACCAACAGGGTTCTGAAGCTTTCTTT.

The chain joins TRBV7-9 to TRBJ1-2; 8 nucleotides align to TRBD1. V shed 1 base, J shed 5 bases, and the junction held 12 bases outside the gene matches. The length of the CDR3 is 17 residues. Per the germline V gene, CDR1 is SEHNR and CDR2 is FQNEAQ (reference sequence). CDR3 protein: CASSLGTGKVERYGYTF. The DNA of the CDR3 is TGTGCCAGCAGCTTAGGGACAGGGAAGGTAGAGCGGTATGGCTACACCTTC.

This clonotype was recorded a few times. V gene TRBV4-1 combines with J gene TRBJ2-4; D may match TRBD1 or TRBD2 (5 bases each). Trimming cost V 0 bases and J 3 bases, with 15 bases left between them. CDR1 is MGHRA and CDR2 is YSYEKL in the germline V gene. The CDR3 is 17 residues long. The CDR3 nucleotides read TGCGCCAGCAGCCAAGATGAAGGGGCTGGGGGCAAAAACATTCAGTACTTC. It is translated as CASSQDEGAGGKNIQYF.

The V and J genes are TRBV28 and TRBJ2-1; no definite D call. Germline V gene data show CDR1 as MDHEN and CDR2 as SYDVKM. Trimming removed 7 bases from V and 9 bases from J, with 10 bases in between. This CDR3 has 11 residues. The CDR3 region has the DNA TGTGCCAGCACCTCTGGAGCTGAGCAGTTCTTC. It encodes CASTSGAEQFF.